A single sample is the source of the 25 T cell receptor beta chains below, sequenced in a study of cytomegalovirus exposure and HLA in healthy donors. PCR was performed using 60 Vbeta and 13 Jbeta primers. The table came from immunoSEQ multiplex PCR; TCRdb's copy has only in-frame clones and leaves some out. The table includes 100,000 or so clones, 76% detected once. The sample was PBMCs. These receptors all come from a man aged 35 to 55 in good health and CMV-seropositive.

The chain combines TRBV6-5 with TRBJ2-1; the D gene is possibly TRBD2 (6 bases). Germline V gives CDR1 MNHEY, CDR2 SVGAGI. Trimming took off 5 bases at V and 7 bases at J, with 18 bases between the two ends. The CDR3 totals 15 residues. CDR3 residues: CASSPWGVGGNEQFF. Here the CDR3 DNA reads TGTGCCAGCAGTCCCTGGGGGGTAGGTGGAAATGAGCAGTTCTTC.

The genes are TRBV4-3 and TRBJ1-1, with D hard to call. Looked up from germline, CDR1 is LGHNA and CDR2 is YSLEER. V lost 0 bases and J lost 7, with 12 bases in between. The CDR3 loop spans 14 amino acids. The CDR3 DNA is TGCGCCAGCAGCCAAGATCCGGGTTCCCTTGAAGCTTTCTTT. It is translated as CASSQDPGSLEAFF.

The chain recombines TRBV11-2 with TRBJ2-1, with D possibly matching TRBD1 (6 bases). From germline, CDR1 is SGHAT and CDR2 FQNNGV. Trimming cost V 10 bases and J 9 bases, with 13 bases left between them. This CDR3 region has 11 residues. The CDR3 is CATGGQREQFF. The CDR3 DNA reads TGTGCCACTGGGGGACAACGTGAGCAGTTCTTC.

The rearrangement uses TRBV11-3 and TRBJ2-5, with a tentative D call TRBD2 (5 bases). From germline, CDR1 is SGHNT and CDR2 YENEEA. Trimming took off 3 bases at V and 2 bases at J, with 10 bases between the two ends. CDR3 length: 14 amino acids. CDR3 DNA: TGTGCCAGCAGCTTTCCGACGGGACAAGAGACCCAGTACTTC. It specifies CASSFPTGQETQYF.

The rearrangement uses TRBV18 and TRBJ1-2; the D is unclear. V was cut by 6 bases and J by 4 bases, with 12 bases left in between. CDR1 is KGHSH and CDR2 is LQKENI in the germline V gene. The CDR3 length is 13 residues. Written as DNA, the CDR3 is TGTGCCAGCTCCCGGAGCGATACCTATGGCTACACCTTC. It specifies CASSRSDTYGYTF.

The chain's CDR3 is CASSTSNEQFF. The CDR3 bases are TGTGCCAGTAGTACTAGCAATGAGCAGTTCTTC. V gene TRBV19 combines with J gene TRBJ2-1; the D is unclear. Germline V gene sequence: CDR1 LNHDA, CDR2 SQIVND (reference sequence). Trimming shortened V by 4 bases and J by 6 bases, and 4 bases separated the two germline ends. This CDR3 is built from 11 residues.

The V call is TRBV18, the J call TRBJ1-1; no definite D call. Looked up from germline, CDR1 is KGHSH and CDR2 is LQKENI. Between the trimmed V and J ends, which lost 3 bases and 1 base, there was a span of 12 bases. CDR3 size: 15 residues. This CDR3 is CASSPRNIQNTEAFF. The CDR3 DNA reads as TGTGCCAGCTCACCGAGGAATATACAGAACACTGAAGCTTTCTTT.

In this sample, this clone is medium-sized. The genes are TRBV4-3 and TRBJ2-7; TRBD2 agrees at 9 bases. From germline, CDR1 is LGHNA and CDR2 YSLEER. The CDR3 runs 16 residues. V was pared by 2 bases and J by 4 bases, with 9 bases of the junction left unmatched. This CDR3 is CASSQRHSGSVYEQYF. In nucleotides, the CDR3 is TGCGCCAGCAGCCAACGCCATAGCGGGAGCGTTTACGAGCAGTACTTC.

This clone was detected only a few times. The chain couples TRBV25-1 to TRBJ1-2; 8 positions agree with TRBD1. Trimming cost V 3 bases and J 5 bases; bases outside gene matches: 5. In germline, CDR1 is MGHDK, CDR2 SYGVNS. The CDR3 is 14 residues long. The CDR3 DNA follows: TGTGCCAGCAGTGACTCTCGACAGGGGTATGGCTACACCTTC. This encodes CASSDSRQGYGYTF.

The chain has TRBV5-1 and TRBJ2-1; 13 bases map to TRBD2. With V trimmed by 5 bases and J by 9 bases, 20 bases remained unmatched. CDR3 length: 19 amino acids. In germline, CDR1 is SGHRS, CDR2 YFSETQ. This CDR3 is CASRGETGMGLAGSREQFF. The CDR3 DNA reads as TGCGCCAGCAGGGGGGAAACAGGGATGGGACTAGCGGGATCCCGTGAGCAGTTCTTC.

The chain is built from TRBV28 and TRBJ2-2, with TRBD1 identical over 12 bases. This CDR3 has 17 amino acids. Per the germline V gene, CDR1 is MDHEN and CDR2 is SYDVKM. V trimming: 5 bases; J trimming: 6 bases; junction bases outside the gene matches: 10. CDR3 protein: CASSPRRDRGLPGELFF. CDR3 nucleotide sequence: TGTGCCAGCAGTCCCCGCCGGGACAGGGGGCTCCCCGGGGAGCTGTTTTTT.

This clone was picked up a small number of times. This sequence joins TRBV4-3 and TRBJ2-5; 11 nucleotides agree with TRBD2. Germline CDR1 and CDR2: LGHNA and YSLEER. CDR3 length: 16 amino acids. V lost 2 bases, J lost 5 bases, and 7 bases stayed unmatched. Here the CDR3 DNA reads TGCGCCAGCAGCCAACTTAGCGGGGGGGCCCAGGAGACCCAGTACTTC. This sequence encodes CASSQLSGGAQETQYF.

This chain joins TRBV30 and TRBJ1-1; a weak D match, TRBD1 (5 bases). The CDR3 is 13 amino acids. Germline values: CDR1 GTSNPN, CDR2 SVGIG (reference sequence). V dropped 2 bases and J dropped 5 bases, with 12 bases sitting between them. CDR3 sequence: CAWSSGLRTEAFF. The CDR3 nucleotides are TGTGCCTGGAGTTCAGGGTTGCGGACTGAAGCTTTCTTT. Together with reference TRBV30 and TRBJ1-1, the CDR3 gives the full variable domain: SQTIHQWPATLVQPVGSPLSLECTVEGTSNPNLYWYRQAAGRGLQLLFYSVGIGQISSEVPQNLSASRPQDRQFILSSKKLLLSDSGFYLCAWSSGLRTEAFFGQGTRLTVV.

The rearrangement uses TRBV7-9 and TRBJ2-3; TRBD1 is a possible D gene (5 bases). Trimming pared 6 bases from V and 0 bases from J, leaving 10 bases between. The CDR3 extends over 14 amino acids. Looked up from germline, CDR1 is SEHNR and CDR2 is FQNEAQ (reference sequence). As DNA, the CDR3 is TGTGCCAGCAGTCTAGACAGTAGCACAGATACGCAGTATTTT. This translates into CASSLDSSTDTQYF.

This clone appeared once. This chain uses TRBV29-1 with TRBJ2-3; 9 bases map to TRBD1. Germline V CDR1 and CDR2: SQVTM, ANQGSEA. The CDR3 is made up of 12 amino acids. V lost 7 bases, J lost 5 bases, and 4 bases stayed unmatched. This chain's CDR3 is CSGNRGQDTQYF. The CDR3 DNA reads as TGCAGCGGGAACAGGGGGCAAGATACGCAGTATTTT.

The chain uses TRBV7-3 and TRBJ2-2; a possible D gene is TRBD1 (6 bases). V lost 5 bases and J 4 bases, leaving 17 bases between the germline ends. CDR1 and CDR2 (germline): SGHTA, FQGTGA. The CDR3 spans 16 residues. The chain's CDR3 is CASSPQGSGTTGELFF. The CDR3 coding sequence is TGTGCCAGCAGCCCACAGGGTTCAGGGACCACCGGGGAGCTGTTTTTT.

The CDR3 loop reads CASRPLAGGPYEQYF. The DNA of the CDR3 is TGTGCCAGTAGGCCACTAGCGGGAGGGCCCTACGAGCAGTACTTC. This sequence joins TRBV19 and TRBJ2-7; 13 nucleotides line up with TRBD2. This CDR3 contains 15 residues. Germline assignment: CDR1 LNHDA and CDR2 SQIVND (reference sequence). Unmatched junction bases numbered 4, after V lost 6 bases and J lost 2 bases.

The CDR3 region is CAISGGTNTEAFF. The CDR3, as DNA: TGTGCCATCAGTGGCGGGACGAACACTGAAGCTTTCTTT. V gene TRBV10-3 combines with J gene TRBJ1-1; D perhaps matches TRBD1 (5 bases). The V end was cut by 4 bases, the J end by 1 base, with 7 bases between. CDR3 size: 13 residues. Germline CDR1 reads ENHRY; CDR2 reads SYGVKD.

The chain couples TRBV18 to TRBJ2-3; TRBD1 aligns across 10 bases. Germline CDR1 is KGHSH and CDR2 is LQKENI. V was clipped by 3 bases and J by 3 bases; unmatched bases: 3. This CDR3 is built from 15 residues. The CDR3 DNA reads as TGTGCCAGCTCACCCCGGGACAGGGGAACAGATACGCAGTATTTT. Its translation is CASSPRDRGTDTQYF.

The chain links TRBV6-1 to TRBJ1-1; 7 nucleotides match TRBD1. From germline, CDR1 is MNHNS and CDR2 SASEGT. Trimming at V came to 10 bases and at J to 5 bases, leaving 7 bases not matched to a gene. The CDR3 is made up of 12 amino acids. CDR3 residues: CAIRQGGTEAFF. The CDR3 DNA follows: TGTGCCATCCGACAGGGAGGAACTGAAGCTTTCTTT.

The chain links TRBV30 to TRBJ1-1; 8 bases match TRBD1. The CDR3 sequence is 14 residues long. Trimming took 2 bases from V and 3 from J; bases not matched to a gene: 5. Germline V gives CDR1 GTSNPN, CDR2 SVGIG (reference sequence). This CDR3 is CAWSPDRGYTEAFF. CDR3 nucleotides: TGTGCCTGGAGTCCCGACAGGGGATACACTGAAGCTTTCTTT.

The CDR3 coding sequence is TGCAGTGCTAGGGGTTCACTAGAGGCTTTCTTT. It codes for CSARGSLEAFF. The J gene is TRBJ1-1, the V gene TRBV20-1; D is ambiguous. Deletions cut 3 bases from V and 11 bases from J, with 13 bases between. The CDR3 is 11 residues long. Germline V gene data show CDR1 as DFQATT and CDR2 as SNEGSKA (reference sequence).

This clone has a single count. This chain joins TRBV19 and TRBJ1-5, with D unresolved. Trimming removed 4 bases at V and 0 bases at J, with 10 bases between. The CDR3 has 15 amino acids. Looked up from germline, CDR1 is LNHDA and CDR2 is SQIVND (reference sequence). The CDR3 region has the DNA TGTGCCAGTAGTACTGACACCTATAGCAATCAGCCCCAGCATTTT. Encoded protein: CASSTDTYSNQPQHF.

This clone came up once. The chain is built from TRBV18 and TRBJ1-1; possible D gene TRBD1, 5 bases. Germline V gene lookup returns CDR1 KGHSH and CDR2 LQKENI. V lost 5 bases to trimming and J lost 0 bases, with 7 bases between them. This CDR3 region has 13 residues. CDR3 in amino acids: CASSGAVNTEAFF. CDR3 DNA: TGTGCCAGCTCAGGGGCCGTGAACACTGAAGCTTTCTTT.

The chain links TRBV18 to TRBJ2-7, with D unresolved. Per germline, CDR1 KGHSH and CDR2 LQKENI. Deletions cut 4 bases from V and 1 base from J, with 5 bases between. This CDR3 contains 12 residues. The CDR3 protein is CASSQESYEQYF. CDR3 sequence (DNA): TGTGCCAGCTCACAAGAGTCCTACGAGCAGTACTTC.